A single sample gave rise to the 28 T cell receptor beta chains below, sequenced in a study of T cell changes during pregnancy in multiple sclerosis. The table came from immunoSEQ multiplex PCR; TCRdb's copy has only in-frame clones and leaves some out. The sample includes around 100,000 clones, roughly 92% of them seen just once. Sequenced material: peripheral blood, taken after pregnancy. These receptor sequences come from a female donor with multiple sclerosis, enrolled in a pregnancy study.

The chain has TRBV7-8 and TRBJ1-4; D remains unclear. Germline CDR1 reads SGHVS; CDR2 reads FQNEAQ. CDR3 length: 17 amino acids. V was cut by 7 bases and J by 6 bases, with 24 bases left in between. The CDR3 is CASIPQMRRGRHEKLFF. CDR3 sequence (DNA): TGTGCCAGCATTCCACAGATGCGCCGCGGGAGGCATGAAAAACTGTTTTTT.

This rearrangement joins TRBV28 to TRBJ2-1, with TRBD1 matching 7 bases. The CDR3 is made up of 15 amino acids. V lost 3 bases and J lost 2; bases outside the gene matches: 4. Germline V gives CDR1 MDHEN, CDR2 SYDVKM. The CDR3 loop reads CASSFHRGPYNEQFF. CDR3 DNA: TGTGCCAGCAGTTTTCACAGGGGTCCCTACAATGAGCAGTTCTTC. The full variable domain, completed using reference TRBV28 and TRBJ2-1, is DVKVTQSSRYLVKRTGEKVFLECVQDMDHENMFWYRQDPGLGLRLIYFSYDVKMKEKGDIPEGYSVSREKKERFSLILESASTNQTSMYLCASSFHRGPYNEQFFGPGTRLTVL.

V usage is TRBV11-2 and J usage is TRBJ2-7; possible D gene TRBD1, 6 bases. This CDR3 has 17 amino acids. Per germline, CDR1 SGHAT and CDR2 FQNNGV. Trimming removed 7 bases from V and 0 bases from J, with 22 bases in between. The DNA of the CDR3 is TGTGCCAGCACGCCCCTCAGGGGCTATTCCTTCTCCTACGAGCAGTACTTC. Residues: CASTPLRGYSFSYEQYF.

This sequence joins TRBV19 and TRBJ2-4; TRBD2 aligns across 9 bases. After removal of 3 bases from V and 8 bases from J, the junction contained 11 bases not matched to a gene. Germline lookup yields CDR1 LNHDA and CDR2 SQIVND (reference sequence). The CDR3 runs to 16 residues. The CDR3 protein is CASSIPGLAPQDIQYF. The DNA for the CDR3 is TGTGCCAGTAGTATCCCGGGACTAGCTCCGCAAGACATTCAGTACTTC.

Written as DNA, the CDR3 is TGTGCCAGCAGTTTAAAGAGGACTGGGCCCTACGAGCAGTACTTC. It translates to CASSLKRTGPYEQYF. This sequence joins TRBV27 and TRBJ2-7, with D perhaps matching TRBD2 (5 bases). The CDR3 is made up of 15 amino acids. The ends were cut back, 2 bases at V and 2 bases at J, with 13 bases in the middle. CDR1 and CDR2 (germline): MNHEY, SMNVEV (reference sequence).

The chain links TRBV5-1 to TRBJ1-1, with 7 positions matching TRBD1. V was pared by 4 bases and J by 3 bases, with 6 bases of the junction left unmatched. The CDR3 loop spans 14 amino acids. The germline CDR1 and CDR2 sequences are SGHRS and YFSETQ. The CDR3 DNA reads TGCGCCAGCAGCCTCCAGACAGGGCACACTGAAGCTTTCTTT. Translated: CASSLQTGHTEAFF.

The rearrangement joins TRBV2 to TRBJ2-1, with TRBD1 matching over 8 bases. The CDR3 consists of 14 residues. J lost 10 bases, V lost 1 base, and 6 bases had no gene match. The germline CDR1 and CDR2 sequences are SNHLY and FYNNEI. The CDR3 coding sequence is TGTGCCAGCAGTGAAGAACAGGGGGGACTCGAGCAGTTCTTC. It yields the protein CASSEEQGGLEQFF.

The chain carries TRBV10-3 and TRBJ1-2, with 9 bases identical to TRBD1. The CDR3 has 19 residues. The V gene end was trimmed by 2 bases and the J gene end by 2 bases; junction bases not matched to a gene: 15. Germline V gene lookup returns CDR1 ENHRY and CDR2 SYGVKD. CDR3 in amino acids: CAISEVRDRADRGNYGYTF. CDR3 bases: TGTGCCATCAGTGAGGTCCGGGACAGGGCCGATCGTGGAAACTATGGCTACACCTTC.

This clone was seen once. This chain joins TRBV9 and TRBJ2-2, with D unresolved. This CDR3 has 12 amino acids. V lost 0 bases and J 8 bases, leaving 5 bases between the germline ends. Germline assignment: CDR1 SGDLS and CDR2 YYNGEE. The CDR3 nucleotides are TGTGCCAGCAGCGTAGTAGCTGGGGAGCTGTTTTTT. Encoded protein: CASSVVAGELFF.

The table lists this clone with a count of one. The chain uses TRBV5-1 and TRBJ1-5; perhaps TRBD1 as D (5 bases). CDR1 and CDR2 from the germline V gene are SGHRS and YFSETQ. The CDR3 spans 15 residues. V lost 2 bases and J 3 bases, leaving 12 bases between the germline ends. The CDR3 sequence is CASSLRTGTNQPQHF. In nucleotides, the CDR3 is TGCGCCAGCAGCTTAAGAACAGGCACCAATCAGCCCCAGCATTTT.

The rearrangement joins TRBV20-1 to TRBJ1-5; 7 nucleotides agree with TRBD1. This CDR3 has 11 amino acids. With V trimmed by 3 bases and J by 7 bases, 0 bases remained unmatched. Germline-derived CDR1 and CDR2 are DFQATT and SNEGSKA (reference sequence). The CDR3 nucleotides read TGCAGTGCTAGGGACAGGCAGCCCCAGCATTTT. It yields the protein CSARDRQPQHF.

The chain has TRBV6-6 and TRBJ2-7; weak D call: TRBD2 (7 bases). Trimming stripped 6 bases from V and 3 bases from J, with 21 bases between. This CDR3 has 16 amino acids. Germline lookup yields CDR1 MNHNY and CDR2 SVGAGI (reference sequence). The CDR3 nucleotides read TGTGCCAGCAGATTCTCCGGGGGAGGGGGAGTCTACGAGCAGTACTTC. Residues: CASRFSGGGGVYEQYF.

This clone is a singleton in its sample. This sequence joins TRBV6-1 and TRBJ1-4, with TRBD1 as a possible D gene (5 bases). The germline CDR1 and CDR2 sequences are MNHNS and SASEGT. With 5 bases removed from V and 8 bases from J, the gap between germline ends came to 9 bases. CDR3 size: 12 residues. CDR3 protein: CASSPSGEKLFF. CDR3 in DNA: TGTGCCAGCAGTCCTTCAGGGGAAAAACTGTTTTTT.

The V gene is TRBV7-2, the J gene TRBJ2-7, with D unclear. Trimming cost V 4 bases and J 0 bases, with 10 bases left between them. Germline CDR1 and CDR2: SGHTA and FQGNSA. This CDR3 is built from 14 residues. This CDR3 is CASSSQRFSYEQYF. The CDR3 region has the DNA TGTGCCAGCAGCTCGCAGAGGTTCTCCTACGAGCAGTACTTC.

The CDR3 is CASSGGDFPQETQYF. The CDR3 DNA reads TGTGCCAGCAGCGGAGGGGACTTTCCGCAAGAGACCCAGTACTTC. The V call is TRBV9, the J call TRBJ2-5, with a weak D call TRBD2 (6 bases). Trimming removed 3 bases from V and 2 bases from J, with 14 bases in between. This CDR3 comprises 15 residues. Germline CDR1 reads SGDLS; CDR2 reads YYNGEE.

V gene TRBV5-4 combines with J gene TRBJ1-2; 7 positions match TRBD1. The CDR3 is 14 amino acids. Trimming at V came to 4 bases and at J to 4 bases, leaving 7 bases not matched to a gene. Looked up from germline, CDR1 is SGHNT and CDR2 is YYREEE (reference sequence). CDR3 sequence reads: CASSNPDRLYGYTF. For the CDR3, the DNA is TGTGCCAGCAGCAACCCGGACAGGCTCTATGGCTACACCTTC. The full variable domain, in which reference TRBV5-4 and TRBJ1-2 provide the parts outside the CDR3, is ETGVTQSPTHLIKTRGQQVTLRCSSQSGHNTVSWYQQALGQGPQFIFQYYREEENGRGNFPPRFSGLQFPNYSSELNVNALELDDSALYLCASSNPDRLYGYTFGSGTRLTVV.

V and J are TRBV2 and TRBJ2-1; maybe TRBD2 (5 bases). Germline CDR1 SNHLY, CDR2 FYNNEI. Trimming took off 5 bases at V and 6 bases at J, with 17 bases between the two ends. The CDR3 sequence is 15 residues long. In nucleotides, the CDR3 is TGTGCCAGCAGTCCGGACCGGAGGTCTCGCAATGAGCAGTTCTTC. The encoded protein is CASSPDRRSRNEQFF.

The chain carries TRBV6-6 and TRBJ2-7; D is possibly TRBD2 (6 bases). The CDR3 loop spans 14 amino acids. The germline V gene encodes CDR1 MNHNY and CDR2 SVGAGI (reference sequence). The V and J ends lost 4 bases and 1 base respectively, with 11 bases between them. The CDR3 spells CASSWTGDSYEQYF. Written as DNA, the CDR3 is TGTGCCAGCAGTTGGACGGGGGATTCCTACGAGCAGTACTTC.

The V call is TRBV5-1, the J call TRBJ1-6; 9 bases fit TRBD1. Trimming cost V 4 bases and J 8 bases; bases outside gene matches: 1. CDR3 size: 13 residues. Germline V gives CDR1 SGHRS, CDR2 YFSETQ. For the CDR3, the DNA is TGCGCCAGCAGCCGGGACAGGGATTCACCCCTCCACTTT. Protein sequence: CASSRDRDSPLHF.

This clone was observed a single time. The J gene is TRBJ2-3, the V gene TRBV5-1; tentatively, D is TRBD2 (7 bases). The germline V and J ends were trimmed by 2 bases and 2 bases, with 15 bases remaining between them. The germline gives CDR1 SGHRS, CDR2 YFSETQ. This CDR3 contains 16 residues. CDR3 nucleotides: TGCGCCAGCAGCTTAAGGGCGGGGGCCTCCACAGATACGCAGTATTTT. As protein: CASSLRAGASTDTQYF.

The V call is TRBV28, the J call TRBJ1-1, with D uncertain. The germline CDR1 and CDR2 sequences are MDHEN and SYDVKM. The CDR3 has 13 amino acids. The V end lost 3 bases, the J end lost 5 bases, and 10 bases lay between the germline ends. The CDR3 DNA sequence: TGTGCCAGCAGTTTTGCAGGTCATACTGAAGCTTTCTTT. It specifies CASSFAGHTEAFF.

The chain recombines TRBV9 with TRBJ2-3; 10 positions agree with TRBD2. Trimming at V came to 0 bases and at J to 3 bases, leaving 1 base not matched to a gene. Looked up from germline, CDR1 is SGDLS and CDR2 is YYNGEE. The CDR3 totals 15 residues. CDR3 in amino acids: CASSVDSGGTDTQYF. CDR3 DNA sequence: TGTGCCAGCAGCGTAGATAGCGGGGGGACAGATACGCAGTATTTT.

The chain couples TRBV7-9 to TRBJ1-2; maybe TRBD1 (6 bases). Germline V gives CDR1 SEHNR, CDR2 FQNEAQ (reference sequence). The CDR3 sequence is 16 residues long. V dropped 0 bases and J dropped 6 bases, with 17 bases sitting between them. The DNA for the CDR3 is TGTGCCAGCAGCTTAGCCCACCCCGGGGGGCAAGATGGCTACACCTTC. Translated: CASSLAHPGGQDGYTF. The complete variable domain, with remaining parts taken from reference TRBV7-9 and TRBJ1-2, reads DTGVSQNPRHKITKRGQNVTFRCDPISEHNRLYWYRQTLGQGPEFLTYFQNEAQLEKSRLLSDRFSAERPKGSFSTLEIQRTEQGDSAMYLCASSLAHPGGQDGYTFGSGTRLTVV.

The chain couples TRBV6-5 to TRBJ2-5; TRBD1 matches 9 bases. V dropped 4 bases and J dropped 4; count of bases not matched to a gene: 4. Germline V gene lookup returns CDR1 MNHEY and CDR2 SVGAGI. The CDR3 is 14 amino acids. CDR3 amino acids: CASSSQGAGETQYF. CDR3 DNA sequence: TGTGCCAGCAGTTCACAGGGGGCTGGAGAGACCCAGTACTTC.

The chain carries TRBV4-3 and TRBJ2-3; 8 bases line up with TRBD2. With V trimmed by 2 bases and J by 0 bases, 4 bases remained unmatched. Per the germline V gene, CDR1 is LGHNA and CDR2 is YSLEER. The CDR3 extends over 16 amino acids. CDR3 DNA sequence: TGCGCCAGCAGCCAATCGCGGACTAGCAGCACAGATACGCAGTATTTT. As protein: CASSQSRTSSTDTQYF.

This sequence joins TRBV7-9 and TRBJ2-1; 7 bases agree with TRBD2. The CDR3 sequence is 16 residues long. V lost 6 bases to trimming and J lost 4 bases; unmatched junction nucleotides: 12. The germline gives CDR1 SEHNR, CDR2 FQNEAQ (reference sequence). CDR3 DNA sequence: TGTGCCAGCAGGGAGCGGGGTAGCGGCCGGTACAATGAGCAGTTCTTC. Encoded protein: CASRERGSGRYNEQFF.

The chain recombines TRBV5-1 with TRBJ2-3; D not resolved. CDR3 length equals 15 residues. V was shortened by 1 base and J by 1 base, with 10 bases between the two germline ends. The germline V gene encodes CDR1 SGHRS and CDR2 YFSETQ. CDR3 region: CASSLRSLGTDTQYF. CDR3 coding DNA: TGCGCCAGCAGCTTGCGGTCACTCGGCACAGATACGCAGTATTTT.

The V and J genes are TRBV4-1 and TRBJ1-2; 7 bases fit TRBD1. This CDR3 region has 15 residues. Germline-derived CDR1 and CDR2 are MGHRA and YSYEKL. V lost 0 bases and J lost 5; bases outside the gene matches: 6. The CDR3, as DNA: TGCGCCAGCAGCCAAGATGTCGGACAGGCTTATGGCTACACCTTC. It codes for CASSQDVGQAYGYTF.